The 17 T cell receptor beta chains below come from one sample, sequenced in a study of blood T cell repertoires in COVID-19. Sequencing used immunoSEQ multiplex PCR; TCRdb keeps in-frame clones, though not all of them. This sample has some 25,000 clones, with around 90% found just once. The material sequenced was peripheral blood. These receptors all stem from a man between 45 and 60 years old with active COVID-19.

The chain is built from TRBV5-4 and TRBJ2-6; 7 bases are shared with TRBD1. CDR3 size: 18 residues. V was clipped by 2 bases and J by 1 base; unmatched bases: 9. The germline gives CDR1 SGHNT, CDR2 YYREEE (reference sequence). The DNA of the CDR3 is TGTGCCAGCAGCTTAGGTTTAGGGGGCGCATCTGGGGCCAACGTCCTGACTTTC. It translates to CASSLGLGGASGANVLTF.

The chain recombines TRBV27 with TRBJ2-3; D is undetermined. The CDR3 covers 16 residues. Germline V gene lookup returns CDR1 MNHEY and CDR2 SMNVEV (reference sequence). Trimming took 4 bases from V and 0 from J, leaving 14 bases between them. CDR3 in DNA: TGTGCCAGCAGTTATTCACGGAGATTCAGCACAGATACGCAGTATTTT. Translating it yields CASSYSRRFSTDTQYF.

As concerns this clone: Its ends do not fully match the called genes, so a read error is possible. The CDR3 DNA is TGTGCTAGCAGCTTACAAGCGGCTAGCACAGATACGCAGTATTTT. The encoded protein is CASSLQAASTDTQYF. V and J are TRBV7-7 and TRBJ2-3; TRBD2 might be the D (5 bases). CDR3 size: 15 residues. Germline values: CDR1 SSHAT, CDR2 FNYEAQ (reference sequence).

This chain joins TRBV7-3 and TRBJ2-1, with TRBD2 matching 12 bases. J lost 7 bases, V lost 5 bases, and 9 bases had no gene match. Germline loops: CDR1 SGHTA, CDR2 FQGTGA. There are 16 residues in the CDR3. The CDR3 spells CASSPLAGGLLNEQFF. As DNA, the CDR3 is TGTGCCAGCAGCCCCCTAGCGGGGGGGCTTCTTAATGAGCAGTTCTTC.

This chain links TRBV29-1 with TRBJ1-4; no definite D call. The CDR3 has 12 residues. V lost 7 bases and J 11 bases, leaving 17 bases between the germline ends. Germline CDR1 is SQVTM and CDR2 is ANQGSEA. CDR3 in amino acids: CSALPPDGKLFF. CDR3 in DNA: TGCAGCGCCTTACCCCCCGACGGGAAACTGTTTTTT.

The V call is TRBV5-1, the J call TRBJ2-1, with D perhaps matching TRBD2 (5 bases). CDR1 SGHRS and CDR2 YFSETQ come from the germline V gene. Trimming shortened V by 2 bases and J by 3 bases, and 15 bases separated the two germline ends. The CDR3 totals 16 residues. The CDR3 DNA sequence: TGCGCCAGCAGCTTAACCCAGCGGATTGGCTACAATGAGCAGTTCTTC. Its translation: CASSLTQRIGYNEQFF.

This clone is large in the sample. This chain joins TRBV9 and TRBJ2-2; possibly TRBD1 for D (6 bases). Between the trimmed V and J ends, which lost 0 bases and 0 bases, there was a span of 24 bases. The CDR3 loop spans 21 amino acids. From germline, CDR1 is SGDLS and CDR2 YYNGEE. The chain's CDR3 is CASSVGFSWTATGSNTGELFF. CDR3 coding DNA: TGTGCCAGCAGCGTAGGTTTTTCATGGACAGCAACGGGATCGAACACCGGGGAGCTGTTTTTT.

The chain has TRBV11-3 and TRBJ2-3; 8 bases agree with TRBD2. Germline V gene data show CDR1 as SGHNT and CDR2 as YENEEA. The CDR3 length is 14 residues. Germline trimming cut 3 bases from V and 1 base from J; bases unmatched to any gene: 0. In nucleotides, the CDR3 is TGTGCCAGCAGCTTGCGGGGGGGCACAGATACGCAGTATTTT. It encodes CASSLRGGTDTQYF.

The CDR3: CASSAQVNYGYTF. CDR3 nucleotide sequence: TGTGCCAGCAGTGCCCAGGTTAACTATGGCTACACCTTC. The rearrangement uses TRBV2 and TRBJ1-2; D unresolved. The CDR3 covers 13 residues. V lost 4 bases to trimming and J lost 1 base, with 7 bases between them. The germline V gene has CDR1 SNHLY and CDR2 FYNNEI.

This clone was seen just once. The V gene is TRBV19, the J gene TRBJ2-3, with 11 bases aligning to TRBD2. The CDR3 is 17 residues long. V gave up 4 bases and J gave up 1 base; unmatched junction bases: 7. The V gene's germline CDR1 is LNHDA and CDR2 SQIVND (reference sequence). The CDR3 loop is CASSSSTSGSGTDTQYF. CDR3 in DNA: TGTGCCAGTAGTAGTTCAACTAGCGGGAGCGGCACAGATACGCAGTATTTT.

J is TRBJ1-5 and V is TRBV27, with TRBD1 matching over 8 bases. The CDR3 is 16 residues long. CDR1 MNHEY and CDR2 SMNVEV come from the germline V gene (reference sequence). After removal of 10 bases from V and 2 bases from J, the junction contained 13 bases not matched to a gene. DNA of the CDR3: TGTGCCACTTCTGACCAGGGGGCGTTAGGCAATCAGCCCCAGCATTTT. It translates to CATSDQGALGNQPQHF.

Only one count was recorded for this clone. The chain employs TRBV10-2 and TRBJ2-3; 9 bases are a match to TRBD2. The J segment lost 8 bases and the V segment lost 6 bases, leaving 9 bases of the junction unmatched. The CDR3 loop spans 14 amino acids. CDR1 and CDR2 from the germline V gene are WSHSY and SAAADI. CDR3 residues: CASRSGGPLGTQYF. In nucleotides, the CDR3 is TGCGCCAGCAGGAGCGGGGGGCCTCTGGGTACGCAGTATTTT.

CDR3 DNA: TGTGCCAGCAGCAGGAATGAAGCTTTCTTT. Translation: CASSRNEAFF. This sequence joins TRBV6-6 and TRBJ1-1; D gene uncertain. The CDR3 extends over 10 amino acids. The ends were cut back, 6 bases at V and 7 bases at J, with 6 bases in the middle. The germline V gene encodes CDR1 MNHNY and CDR2 SVGAGI (reference sequence).

The chain joins TRBV5-1 to TRBJ1-1, with D hard to call. Per germline, CDR1 SGHRS and CDR2 YFSETQ. The CDR3 length is 15 residues. V was shortened by 1 base and J by 0 bases, with 10 bases between the two germline ends. The CDR3 DNA reads as TGCGCCAGCAGCTTGTGGGCAGACCTGAACACTGAAGCTTTCTTT. Translated, it gives CASSLWADLNTEAFF. The entire variable domain, with the rest obtained from reference TRBV5-1 and TRBJ1-1, is as follows: KAGVTQTPRYLIKTRGQQVTLSCSPISGHRSVSWYQQTPGQGLQFLFEYFSETQRNKGNFPGRFSGRQFSNSRSEMNVSTLELGDSALYLCASSLWADLNTEAFFGQGTRLTVV.

This clone was detected once. The CDR3 region has the DNA TGTGCCAGCAGGCCTACCGGGAACACTGAAGCTTTCTTT. It translates to CASRPTGNTEAFF. The V call is TRBV5-4, the J call TRBJ1-1; no definite D call. This CDR3 spans 13 amino acids. V lost 5 bases, J lost 1 base, and 9 bases lay in between. Germline assignment: CDR1 SGHNT and CDR2 YYREEE (reference sequence).

The chain uses TRBV5-4 and TRBJ1-2, with TRBD1 matching 8 bases. The CDR3 is 15 residues long. V was pared by 2 bases and J by 2 bases, with 5 bases of the junction left unmatched. Germline V gene data show CDR1 as SGHNT and CDR2 as YYREEE (reference sequence). For the CDR3, the DNA is TGTGCCAGCAGCTTTCGCCGGACAGGGAACTATGGCTACACCTTC. Translating gives CASSFRRTGNYGYTF.

The chain combines TRBV19 with TRBJ2-1; TRBD1 is a possible D gene (5 bases). V lost 3 bases and J 8 bases, leaving 17 bases between the germline ends. This CDR3 is built from 15 residues. CDR1 is LNHDA, CDR2 SQIVND, per germline (reference sequence). The CDR3 region is CASSMDTNRAYEQFF. The CDR3 DNA sequence: TGTGCCAGTAGTATGGACACAAATAGGGCCTATGAGCAGTTCTTC.